The 8 T cell receptor beta chains in this list originate from one sample, sequenced in a study of T cell repertoires in cytomegalovirus infection. TCRdb processed the reads anew with MiXCR; each CDR3 protein has one entry. In the table there are around 900,000 distinct CDR3 sequences, around 31% of which are singletons. Antigens for these TCRs are unknown. Sequenced here: cultured CD8+ T cells from PBMCs, sampled from culture after CMV antigen stimulation. The receptors here all came from a human donor in good health (CMV status not recorded). Some clones in this sample may be carry-over from other donors' samples.

This clonotype has a count of ten or more. The V gene is TRBV7-9, the J gene TRBJ2-2; D possibly corresponds to TRBD1 (6 bases). The V and J ends lost 5 bases and 5 bases respectively, with 12 bases between them. Germline CDR1 SEHNR, CDR2 FQNEAQ (reference sequence). The CDR3 length is 14 residues. The CDR3 nucleotides read TGTGCCAGCAGCCGGACAGATATTACCGGGGAGCTGTTTTTT. It encodes CASSRTDITGELFF.

The chain links TRBV5-5 to TRBJ2-1; 12 nucleotides agree with TRBD2. The V and J ends lost 1 base and 8 bases, in that order; junction bases with no gene match: 7. The CDR3 is made up of 16 amino acids. Germline V gene data show CDR1 as SGHKS and CDR2 as YYEKEE (reference sequence). For the CDR3, the DNA is TGTGCCAGCAGCTTGTACGGGACTAGCGGGCCCGATGAGCAGTTCTTC. It yields the protein CASSLYGTSGPDEQFF.

The chain has TRBV18 and TRBJ1-5, with a possible D match to TRBD1 (5 bases). CDR3 length equals 15 residues. Germline V lookup: CDR1 KGHSH, CDR2 LQKENI. Trimming stripped 0 bases from V and 6 bases from J, with 12 bases between. For the CDR3, the DNA is TGTGCCAGCTCACCACCGCCGGGGGTGGGTCAGCCCCAGCATTTT. Protein: CASSPPPGVGQPQHF.

This clonotype has at least ten counts. This chain uses TRBV7-2 with TRBJ2-7, with 9 bases aligning to TRBD1. Trimming at V came to 5 bases and at J to 1 base, leaving 9 bases not matched to a gene. This CDR3 is built from 16 residues. Germline V lookup: CDR1 SGHTA, CDR2 FQGNSA. CDR3: CASSPGTGTGSYEQYV. CDR3 bases: TGTGCCAGCAGCCCGGGGACAGGGACTGGGTCCTACGAGCAGTACGTC.

V usage is TRBV5-4 and J usage is TRBJ1-1; 10 positions match TRBD1. Germline CDR1 SGHNT, CDR2 YYREEE (reference sequence). This CDR3 has 14 residues. The trim removed 0 bases at V and 8 bases at J, leaving 4 bases unmatched. CDR3 DNA: TGTGCCAGCAGCTTGGGACAGGGGGCTCTGGAAGCTTTCTTT. Translated, it gives CASSLGQGALEAFF.

V gene TRBV6-2 or TRBV6-3 combines with J gene TRBJ2-5; D is possibly TRBD1 (5 bases). From germline, CDR1 is MNHEY and CDR2 SVGEGT. The CDR3 length is 14 residues. V dropped 2 bases and J dropped 5 bases, with 12 bases sitting between them. The CDR3 loop is CASSYVGLGETQYF. CDR3 DNA: TGTGCCAGCAGTTACGTGGGGCTAGGGGAGACCCAGTACTTC.

This clonotype was detected many times. The chain has TRBV20-1 and TRBJ2-1; D perhaps matches TRBD1 (5 bases). CDR3 length equals 16 residues. The ends were cut back, 3 bases at V and 4 bases at J, with 19 bases in the middle. The germline V gene encodes CDR1 DFQATT and CDR2 SNEGSKA (reference sequence). The CDR3 sequence: CSASASGQGLYNEQFF. CDR3 DNA sequence: TGCAGTGCTAGCGCTTCGGGTCAGGGATTATACAATGAGCAGTTCTTC.

The table lists this clonotype with a few counts. The chain employs TRBV27 and TRBJ1-5; D remains ambiguous. This CDR3 has 12 residues. From germline, CDR1 is MNHEY and CDR2 SMNVEV (reference sequence). V was cut by 3 bases and J by 6 bases, with 6 bases left in between. In DNA form, the CDR3 reads TGTGCCAGCAGTTTTTTATCTCAGCCCCAGCATTTT. It codes for CASSFLSQPQHF.